The clone carrying this T cell receptor beta chain was picked up many times. Its antigen is unidentified. The CDR3 runs to 14 residues. V shed 6 bases and J 5 bases; nucleotides not matched to a gene: 12. The V gene's germline CDR1 is DFQATT and CDR2 SNEGSKA (reference sequence). TCRdb re-analysed the 5' RACE reads in MiXCR, keeping a single row per CDR3 protein. The table lists more than 650,000 distinct CDR3 sequences, less than 7% of them singletons, with roughly 2% in the top ten. The data were taken from a study of identical twins. Study-level findings and limits: High-abundance cord blood beta clonotypes had fewer insertions; memory repertoires showed none. Low generation-probability sequences were in excess among twin-shared out-of-frame alpha sequences.

V usage is TRBV20-1 and J usage is TRBJ2-5; 7 bases line up with TRBD2. Specimen: naive T cells sorted from blood. The TCR sequence derives from a man between 18 and 29 years old in good health. The CDR3 nucleotides read TGCAGTGCCAACCCCCTGACTAGCTCTGAGACCCAGTACTTC. It yields the protein CSANPLTSSETQYF.